The 7 T cell receptor beta chains in this list originate from one sample, sequenced in a study of OX40 agonist ivuxolimab in advanced cancers. TCRdb keeps only in-frame clones here, not all; method: immunoSEQ multiplex PCR. Of some 61,000 clones in the sample, about 87% are singletons; the top ten hold less than 6%. The specimen was CD4+ or CD8+ T cells sorted from blood, collected in a trial of the OX40 agonist ivuxolimab. The receptors were gathered from an adult with an advanced solid tumor such as melanoma, head and neck, liver or kidney cancer.

In this sample, this clone turned up once. The V and J genes are TRBV11-1 and TRBJ2-7, with TRBD1 identical over 11 bases. Germline lookup yields CDR1 SGHAT and CDR2 FQDESV (reference sequence). The CDR3 is 14 residues long. J gave up 5 bases and V 6 bases, and 6 bases lay outside the gene matches. CDR3 amino acids: CASSSRTGGDEQYF. CDR3 sequence (DNA): TGTGCCAGCAGTTCCCGGACAGGGGGCGACGAGCAGTACTTC.

This clone has a single count. The chain recombines TRBV5-4 with TRBJ1-1, with a tentative D call TRBD1 (6 bases). The germline gives CDR1 SGHNT, CDR2 YYREEE (reference sequence). The V end was cut by 2 bases, the J end by 2 bases, with 22 bases between. The CDR3 has 18 residues. The CDR3: CASSFPPAGVVANTEAFF. CDR3 bases: TGTGCCAGCAGCTTTCCCCCGGCAGGGGTGGTAGCAAACACTGAAGCTTTCTTT.

The chain carries TRBV9 and TRBJ2-3; 7 bases fit TRBD2. Losses at the gene ends were 4 bases for V and 3 bases for J; bases not matched to a gene: 14. Germline loops: CDR1 SGDLS, CDR2 YYNGEE. There are 17 residues in the CDR3. The CDR3 protein is CASSWASGYIATDTQYF. In DNA, the CDR3 is TGTGCCAGCAGCTGGGCTAGCGGCTACATAGCGACAGATACGCAGTATTTT.

The chain couples TRBV4-2 to TRBJ2-1; D might be TRBD1 (6 bases). V lost 0 bases, J lost 1 base, and 7 bases lay in between. This CDR3 is 15 amino acids long. CDR1 and CDR2 (germline): LGHNA, YNFKEQ. Here the CDR3 DNA reads TGTGCCAGCAGCCAAGACAGGGGTTCCTACAATGAGCAGTTCTTC. It codes for CASSQDRGSYNEQFF.

The chain employs TRBV5-1 and TRBJ2-3; D is unresolved. Trimming removed 7 bases at V and 4 bases at J, with 10 bases between. There are 12 residues in the CDR3. The germline gives CDR1 SGHRS, CDR2 YFSETQ. CDR3 DNA sequence: TGCGCCAGCTCCACTGGGGCAGATACGCAGTATTTT. Protein: CASSTGADTQYF.

This clone was seen just once. This chain links TRBV4-1 with TRBJ2-5; 10 bases are a match to TRBD1. V trimming: 3 bases; J trimming: 7 bases; junction bases outside the gene matches: 11. Germline V gene data show CDR1 as MGHRA and CDR2 as YSYEKL. The CDR3 has 16 residues. CDR3 coding DNA: TGCGCCAGCAGCCAGGAGACAGGGGGCGGATTGGGGACCCAGTACTTC. This gives the protein CASSQETGGGLGTQYF.

The rearrangement joins TRBV7-3 to TRBJ2-2; 9 bases fit TRBD1. Germline V gene lookup returns CDR1 SGHTA and CDR2 FQGTGA. V was clipped by 5 bases and J by 6 bases; unmatched bases: 7. CDR3 length equals 15 residues. CDR3 sequence reads: CASSPMGQGAGELFF. DNA of the CDR3: TGTGCCAGCAGCCCCATGGGACAGGGAGCCGGGGAGCTGTTTTTT. Drawing the rest from reference TRBV7-3 and TRBJ2-2, the complete variable domain is GAGVSQTPSNKVTEKGKYVELRCDPISGHTALYWYRQSLGQGPEFLIYFQGTGAADDSGLPNDRFFAVRPEGSVSTLKIQRTERGDSAVYLCASSPMGQGAGELFFGEGSRLTVL.